A single sample is the source of the 31 T cell receptor beta chains below, sequenced in a study of blood T cells in healthy people across ages. A second PCR of about 6 to 12 cycles used a sample-barcoded 5' primer and a J-beta primer mix. Each CDR3 protein gets one entry after TCRdb re-called the 5' RACE reads with MiXCR. The sample shows fewer than 900,000 distinct CDR3 sequences, 35% to 45% of them seen only once. Sequencing was carried out using blood. The receptors originated from a woman in her sixties in good health.

This chain connects TRBV20-1 to TRBJ1-2; 9 bases agree with TRBD1. Germline V lookup: CDR1 DFQATT, CDR2 SNEGSKA (reference sequence). This CDR3 is built from 13 residues. V was pared by 2 bases and J by 4 bases, with 2 bases of the junction left unmatched. The CDR3 protein is CSARKQGAYGYTF. CDR3 nucleotides: TGCAGTGCTAGAAAACAGGGGGCCTATGGCTACACCTTC.

This chain uses TRBV7-2 with TRBJ2-5, with TRBD2 identical over 8 bases. The germline V gene encodes CDR1 SGHTA and CDR2 FQGNSA. The J segment lost 11 bases and the V segment lost 4 bases, leaving 18 bases of the junction unmatched. The CDR3 loop spans 16 amino acids. The CDR3 loop is CASSSQLARGVNEQYF. The DNA of the CDR3 is TGTGCCAGCAGCTCACAACTAGCGCGGGGGGTCAATGAGCAGTACTTC.

Ten or more counts support this clonotype. The J gene is TRBJ1-2, the V gene TRBV12-3 or TRBV12-4, with D possibly TRBD1 on 6 matching bases. The ends were cut back, 6 bases at V and 3 bases at J, with 11 bases in the middle. The CDR3 runs to 13 residues. For the CDR3, the DNA is TGTGCCAGCAGACCCAGGGGCGACTATGGCTACACCTTC. Its translation: CASRPRGDYGYTF.

This clonotype came up many times. The chain joins TRBV29-1 to TRBJ2-3; D is unresolved. The V end was cut by 5 bases, the J end by 2 bases, with 14 bases between. The CDR3 has 14 residues. Germline V gives CDR1 SQVTM, CDR2 ANQGSEA. CDR3: CSVRAGYNTDTQYF. CDR3 sequence (DNA): TGCAGCGTTCGAGCCGGGTACAACACAGATACGCAGTATTTT.

The rearrangement uses TRBV24-1 and TRBJ2-1, with TRBD2 identical over 10 bases. Germline CDR1 reads KGHDR; CDR2 reads SFDVKD. The V gene end was trimmed by 9 bases and the J gene end by 7 bases; junction bases not matched to a gene: 8. The CDR3 covers 14 residues. For the CDR3, the DNA is TGTGCCACCTCGACTAGCGGGCAAGGGAATGAGCAGTTCTTC. This translates into CATSTSGQGNEQFF.

This chain links TRBV20-1 with TRBJ1-6, with 8 bases lining up with TRBD1. Trimming removed 4 bases from V and 0 bases from J; junction bases left unmatched: 8. Germline V gives CDR1 DFQATT, CDR2 SNEGSKA (reference sequence). CDR3 length: 17 residues. In nucleotides, the CDR3 is TGCAGTGCTATGCGACAGGGGACTAACTCCTATAATTCACCCCTCCACTTT. Its protein is CSAMRQGTNSYNSPLHF.

The chain combines TRBV5-1 with TRBJ2-1; the D gene could be TRBD1 or TRBD2 (5 bases each). The DNA end favors TRBJ2-7, so the J call may be wrong. The CDR3 covers 17 residues. CDR1 and CDR2 from the germline V gene are SGHRS and YFSETQ. CDR3: CASSLAGQGDFYNEQYF. CDR3 nucleotide sequence: TGCGCCAGCAGCTTGGCGGGGCAGGGAGACTTCTACAATGAGCAGTACTTC.

This clonotype was seen more than once but under ten times. The chain uses TRBV20-1 and TRBJ2-5; D not certain. V gave up 6 bases and J gave up 5 bases, with 10 bases separating them. The germline CDR1 and CDR2 sequences are DFQATT and SNEGSKA (reference sequence). The CDR3 contains 11 residues. CDR3 sequence: CSAKLVETQYF. The CDR3 DNA reads as TGCAGTGCCAAGCTAGTGGAGACCCAGTACTTC.

As for this clonotype: With a much larger clone just one base away, this may be a read error. The rearrangement uses TRBV5-1 and TRBJ2-1; D tentatively fits TRBD1 or TRBD2 (5 bases each). Germline V gives CDR1 SGHRS, CDR2 YFSETQ. CDR3 length: 14 amino acids. The V gene lost 4 bases and the J gene lost 8 bases, with 16 bases spanning the gap. As DNA, the CDR3 is TGCGCCAGCAGCGTGGGATCAGGGAGCGATGAGCAGTTCTTC. This codes for CASSVGSGSDEQFF.

This clonotype turned up a few times. The CDR3 region has the DNA TGCAGTGCTAGAGCCGTCTCTATAAGTCATGGCTACACCTTC. Amino acid sequence: CSARAVSISHGYTF. The V call is TRBV20-1, the J call TRBJ1-2; D is unclear. The V and J ends lost 1 base and 6 bases respectively, with 15 bases between them. Germline CDR1 is DFQATT and CDR2 is SNEGSKA (reference sequence). This CDR3 spans 14 amino acids.

J is TRBJ1-2 and V is TRBV12-3 or TRBV12-4, with 8 positions matching TRBD1. The CDR3 runs to 14 residues. V dropped 6 bases and J dropped 4; count of bases not matched to a gene: 7. For the CDR3, the DNA is TGTGCCAGCAGCCCACAGGGGGGCGGCTATGGCTACACCTTC. It is translated as CASSPQGGGYGYTF.

A remark on this clonotype: Its ends do not fully match the called genes, so a read error is possible. The gene calls are TRBV27 and TRBJ2-3; TRBD1 agrees at 7 bases. This CDR3 comprises 15 residues. Germline V gene lookup returns CDR1 MNHEY and CDR2 SMNVEV (reference sequence). CDR3 DNA: TGTGCCAGCAGTTTAAGGGGACAGTCCACAGATGCGCAGTATTTT. This gives the protein CASSLRGQSTDAQYF.

This clonotype was recorded many times. The chain has TRBV6-6 and TRBJ1-6, with D uncertain. V was clipped by 0 bases and J by 7 bases, with 10 bases between them. The CDR3 loop spans 15 amino acids. Germline V gives CDR1 MNHNY, CDR2 SVGAGI (reference sequence). The CDR3 protein is CASSYSKGSNSPLHF. The CDR3 region has the DNA TGTGCCAGCAGTTACTCGAAGGGATCGAATTCACCCCTCCACTTT.

The V and J genes are TRBV3-1 and TRBJ1-4, with D perhaps matching TRBD1 (5 bases). The CDR3 consists of 14 residues. Looked up from germline, CDR1 is LGHDT and CDR2 is YNNKEL (reference sequence). Trimming shortened V by 0 bases and J by 12 bases, and 14 bases separated the two germline ends. The CDR3 DNA follows: TGTGCCAGCAGCCAAGAGGGAATGGGACGCGAACTGTTTTTT. This encodes CASSQEGMGRELFF.

This clonotype was recorded a few times. The V call is TRBV6-1, the J call TRBJ2-5; tentatively, D is TRBD1 (5 bases). Germline V gene sequence: CDR1 MNHNS, CDR2 SASEGT. This CDR3 has 16 amino acids. V shed 2 bases and J shed 1 base, with 14 bases lying between them. The CDR3 spells CASSEQGGVPQETQYF. The CDR3, as DNA: TGTGCCAGCAGTGAACAGGGTGGGGTACCCCAAGAGACCCAGTACTTC.

This clonotype has only a few counts. This chain joins TRBV6-6 and TRBJ2-7; 13 bases agree with TRBD2. The CDR3 consists of 17 residues. Trimming cost V 7 bases and J 0 bases; bases outside gene matches: 9. From germline, CDR1 is MNHNY and CDR2 SVGAGI (reference sequence). The chain's CDR3 is CASTNRLAGGLSYEQYF. The DNA for the CDR3 is TGTGCCAGCACCAACCGACTAGCGGGGGGTCTCTCCTACGAGCAGTACTTC.

The chain has TRBV20-1 and TRBJ2-2, with D tentatively TRBD1 (5 bases). This CDR3 comprises 14 residues. V was shortened by 1 base and J by 0 bases, with 6 bases between the two germline ends. From germline, CDR1 is DFQATT and CDR2 SNEGSKA (reference sequence). The CDR3 DNA reads TGCAGTGCTAGAGTGGGGCCGAACACCGGGGAGCTGTTTTTT. Translated, it gives CSARVGPNTGELFF.

This clonotype came up a few times. This chain joins TRBV6-5 and TRBJ2-3; no definite D call. The CDR3 has 11 residues. V was shortened by 11 bases and J by 6 bases, with 12 bases between the two germline ends. CDR1 and CDR2 from the germline V gene are MNHEY and SVGAGI. The CDR3 DNA is TGTGCCGCTTCCACCGGGGATACGCAGTATTTT. It translates to CAASTGDTQYF.

About this clonotype: A much larger clone lies one base from this, so it may be a read error. The chain employs TRBV29-1 and TRBJ1-2; a possible D gene is TRBD1 (6 bases). CDR3 length: 13 amino acids. Germline CDR1 reads SQVTM; CDR2 reads ANQGSEA. The CDR3 DNA reads as TGCAGCGTTGGTATGAGGACAGCGTCAGGCTGCACCTTC. Translation gives CSVGMRTASGCTF.

In its sample, this clonotype was seen a few times. The rearrangement joins TRBV7-9 to TRBJ2-5; 8 positions match TRBD2. Germline V lookup: CDR1 SEHNR, CDR2 FQNEAQ (reference sequence). This CDR3 comprises 15 residues. V gave up 6 bases and J gave up 0 bases; unmatched junction bases: 6. CDR3 loop: CASRPRGGYQETQYF. The CDR3 DNA follows: TGTGCCAGCAGGCCTCGCGGGGGGTACCAAGAGACCCAGTACTTC.

This chain joins TRBV10-3 and TRBJ2-5, with D uncertain. The CDR3 extends over 15 amino acids. Germline-derived CDR1 and CDR2 are ENHRY and SYGVKD. V lost 6 bases, J lost 5 bases, and 19 bases lay in between. The CDR3 nucleotides read TGTGCCATCAGCGAAGGGAACTCCGCCTCTGAGACCCAGTACTTC. This gives the protein CAISEGNSASETQYF.

V and J are TRBV3-1 and TRBJ2-1, with TRBD1 matching 7 bases. V was pared by 1 base and J by 10 bases, with 7 bases of the junction left unmatched. CDR1 is LGHDT, CDR2 YNNKEL, per germline (reference sequence). The CDR3 has 14 residues. This CDR3 reads CASSQGGQRGEQFF. CDR3 sequence (DNA): TGTGCCAGCAGCCAAGGGGGACAGCGTGGGGAGCAGTTCTTC.

The sample holds a few counts of this clonotype. The chain's CDR3 is CASTSGTVYNEQFF. DNA of the CDR3: TGTGCCAGCACTTCCGGGACAGTGTACAATGAGCAGTTCTTC. The V gene is TRBV12-3 or TRBV12-4, the J gene TRBJ2-1, with 7 nucleotides matching TRBD1. Unmatched junction bases numbered 7, after V lost 7 bases and J lost 4 bases. This CDR3 region has 14 residues.

The V call is TRBV10-3, the J call TRBJ2-5; D may be TRBD1 (5 bases). Germline V gene data show CDR1 as ENHRY and CDR2 as SYGVKD. The CDR3 runs to 17 residues. Trimming took 4 bases from V and 6 from J, leaving 24 bases between them. In DNA form, the CDR3 reads TGTGCCATCAGTGTTCAGGGCCTGGCAATTCAATCGCAGACCCAGTACTTC. Translated, it gives CAISVQGLAIQSQTQYF.

This clonotype showed up just a few times. The rearrangement links TRBV7-8 to TRBJ2-5; possibly TRBD1 or TRBD2 for D (5 bases each). With 3 bases removed from V and 1 base from J, the gap between germline ends came to 15 bases. Germline V CDR1 and CDR2: SGHVS, FQNEAQ. The length of the CDR3 is 16 residues. The CDR3 is CASSLTWGGSQETQYF. As DNA, the CDR3 is TGTGCCAGCAGCTTGACTTGGGGCGGGTCCCAAGAGACCCAGTACTTC.

The V and J genes are TRBV3-1 and TRBJ2-4; TRBD2 is a possible D gene (6 bases). Germline CDR1 reads LGHDT; CDR2 reads YNNKEL (reference sequence). CDR3 length: 18 amino acids. V lost 0 bases to trimming and J lost 6 bases, with 21 bases between them. The CDR3 region is CASSQDPNLVAVRNIQYF. The CDR3 bases are TGTGCCAGCAGCCAAGATCCCAATTTAGTAGCGGTCAGAAACATTCAGTACTTC. Looking up the rest from reference TRBV3-1 and TRBJ2-4 gives the full variable domain: DTAVSQTPKYLVTQMGNDKSIKCEQNLGHDTMYWYKQDSKKFLKIMFSYNNKELIINETVPNRFSPKSPDKAHLNLHINSLELGDSAVYFCASSQDPNLVAVRNIQYFGAGTRLSVL.

This clonotype was recorded at least ten times. The rearrangement links TRBV5-1 to TRBJ2-7, with D possibly TRBD2 on 5 matching bases. V lost 4 bases and J 2 bases, leaving 16 bases between the germline ends. The germline V gene encodes CDR1 SGHRS and CDR2 YFSETQ. The CDR3 spans 15 residues. Written as DNA, the CDR3 is TGCGCCAGCAGCGCGCCTAGCTCCCTCACCTACGAGCAGTACTTC. This sequence encodes CASSAPSSLTYEQYF. Together with reference TRBV5-1 and TRBJ2-7, the CDR3 gives the full variable domain: KAGVTQTPRYLIKTRGQQVTLSCSPISGHRSVSWYQQTPGQGLQFLFEYFSETQRNKGNFPGRFSGRQFSNSRSEMNVSTLELGDSALYLCASSAPSSLTYEQYFGPGTRLTVT.

This clonotype has a handful of counts. V and J are TRBV28 and TRBJ1-2; D ambiguous. Germline lookup yields CDR1 MDHEN and CDR2 SYDVKM. This CDR3 is 13 amino acids long. V lost 3 bases and J lost 2, with 7 bases in between. CDR3 in amino acids: CASSLAINYGYTF. The CDR3, as DNA: TGTGCCAGCAGTTTGGCCATAAACTATGGCTACACCTTC.

This sequence joins TRBV27 and TRBJ2-5; 8 nucleotides agree with TRBD2. The tail of the sequence fits TRBJ2-7 better, so the J call may be wrong. CDR3 length: 13 amino acids. Looked up from germline, CDR1 is MNHEY and CDR2 is SMNVEV (reference sequence). CDR3 residues: CASTSGSRYEQYF. CDR3 nucleotide sequence: TGTGCCAGCACCAGCGGGAGCCGGTACGAGCAGTACTTC.

Turning to this clonotype: At one of its ends the junction is not consistent with the germline gene, which may arise from a read error. This chain uses TRBV5-1 with TRBJ2-1; 13 bases map to TRBD2. Germline loops: CDR1 SGHRS, CDR2 YFSETQ. This CDR3 has 16 amino acids. The CDR3 sequence: CVSSPGGTSGMNEQFF. In nucleotides, the CDR3 is TGCGTCAGCAGCCCGGGGGGGACTAGCGGGATGAATGAGCAGTTCTTC.

CDR3 nucleotides: TGCAGCGCTGGGTTTGGGACAGGGTCTCAGCCCCAGCATTTT. Translation: CSAGFGTGSQPQHF. The genes are TRBV29-1 and TRBJ1-5; TRBD1 agrees at 9 bases. The CDR3 is made up of 14 amino acids. Per the germline V gene, CDR1 is SQVTM and CDR2 is ANQGSEA. After removal of 7 bases from V and 6 bases from J, the junction contained 10 bases not matched to a gene.